The 18 T cell receptor beta chains below come from one sample, sequenced in a study of post-analysis software for immune sequencing data. Findings and limits, study-wide: Patients carried several TRBV segments more frequently than controls did, and TRBV5-6, TRBV5-1 and TRBV20-1 were among them.

cDNA libraries of TCR beta carried unique molecular identifiers. TCRdb reprocessed the PCR reads via MiXCR and lists one record per CDR3 protein. This table holds 700,000 to 900,000 distinct CDR3 sequences, about half found once. No antigens are known for them. Sequenced: blood. The source of these receptors is a girl aged 10-17 years with multiple sclerosis.

The chain uses TRBV5-1 and TRBJ2-5, with TRBD2 identical over 14 bases. The DNA end is a closer match to TRBJ2-7, so the J assignment may be wrong. Germline lookup yields CDR1 SGHRS and CDR2 YFSETQ. The CDR3 loop spans 14 amino acids. The CDR3 region is CASRGLAGEYEQYF. The CDR3 DNA sequence: TGCGCCAGCCGGGGACTAGCGGGAGAGTACGAGCAGTACTTC.

This clonotype has more than one count but fewer than ten. V is TRBV7-2 and J is TRBJ2-5; 9 nucleotides line up with TRBD1. Trimming cost V 6 bases and J 1 base; bases outside gene matches: 6. From germline, CDR1 is SGHTA and CDR2 FQGNSA. The CDR3 covers 15 residues. The CDR3 is CASRGQGRGQETQYF. The DNA for the CDR3 is TGTGCCAGCAGGGGACAGGGTAGGGGCCAAGAGACCCAGTACTTC.

The gene calls are TRBV10-3 and TRBJ2-7, with D tentatively TRBD1 or TRBD2 (6 bases each). There are 14 residues in the CDR3. V lost 6 bases and J 6 bases, leaving 18 bases between the germline ends. Germline V lookup: CDR1 ENHRY, CDR2 SYGVKD. The CDR3 protein is CAIRGGGAASEQYF. The DNA of the CDR3 is TGTGCCATCAGAGGGGGAGGCGCCGCATCCGAGCAGTACTTC.

The chain is built from TRBV20-1 and TRBJ2-5, with 14 bases that match TRBD2. This CDR3 is 17 amino acids long. The germline V gene has CDR1 DFQATT and CDR2 SNEGSKA (reference sequence). V shed 6 bases, J shed 0 bases, and the junction held 9 bases outside the gene matches. CDR3: CSATGTSGSQYQETQYF. The CDR3, as DNA: TGCAGTGCCACCGGGACTAGCGGGAGCCAGTACCAAGAGACCCAGTACTTC.

This clonotype was counted only a few times. The chain carries TRBV29-1 and TRBJ2-5; possible D gene TRBD1, 6 bases. Looked up from germline, CDR1 is SQVTM and CDR2 is ANQGSEA. Deletions cut 7 bases from V and 6 bases from J, with 18 bases between. The CDR3 has 13 amino acids. CDR3 region: CSASGTMGKTQYF. The CDR3, as DNA: TGCAGCGCCTCCGGGACAATGGGGAAGACCCAGTACTTC.

The chain uses TRBV24-1 and TRBJ2-5; TRBD1 matches 11 bases. Gene TRBJ2-4 matches the end of the DNA better, so the J call may be wrong. Germline values: CDR1 KGHDR, CDR2 SFDVKD. CDR3 length equals 15 residues. Here the CDR3 reads CATSDPDRGRNIQYF. The CDR3 DNA sequence: TGTGCCACCAGTGACCCGGACAGGGGGCGAAACATTCAGTACTTC.

The V call is TRBV12-3 or TRBV12-4, the J call TRBJ1-6, with TRBD1 as a possible D gene (6 bases). The CDR3 consists of 19 residues. The germline V and J ends were trimmed by 8 bases and 0 bases, with 23 bases remaining between them. This CDR3 is CASREGEGIWSSYNSPLHF. The CDR3 DNA reads as TGTGCCAGCCGGGAGGGGGAAGGAATATGGTCCTCCTATAATTCACCCCTCCACTTT.

With respect to this clonotype: An end of the junction differs from the germline gene, which may be a read error. The chain is built from TRBV20-1 and TRBJ2-5; TRBD1 might be the D (6 bases). Germline V gene sequence: CDR1 DFQATT, CDR2 SNEGSKA (reference sequence). The CDR3 is made up of 12 amino acids. In nucleotides, the CDR3 is TGCAGTGCACAGACAGGCCAAGAGACCCGGTACTTC. Protein: CSAQTGQETRYF.

This clonotype turned up a few times. The chain has TRBV5-5 and TRBJ2-1; D might be TRBD1 or TRBD2, each matching 5 bases. V lost 2 bases, J lost 4 bases, and 19 bases lay in between. Germline assignment: CDR1 SGHKS and CDR2 YYEKEE (reference sequence). The CDR3 spans 17 residues. As DNA, the CDR3 is TGTGCCAGCAGCTTCCCACCCGGGACGACACCTTACAATGAGCAGTTCTTC. Its protein is CASSFPPGTTPYNEQFF.

The chain employs TRBV12-3 or TRBV12-4 and TRBJ1-2; 8 bases line up with TRBD1. V trimming: 6 bases; J trimming: 0 bases; junction bases outside the gene matches: 3. This CDR3 has 14 residues. The CDR3 coding sequence is TGTGCCAGCAGACAGACAGGGGCTAACTATGGCTACACCTTC. Translated, it gives CASRQTGANYGYTF.

This clonotype was seen more than once but under ten times. This chain joins TRBV25-1 and TRBJ2-1; 8 bases map to TRBD2. Germline loops: CDR1 MGHDK, CDR2 SYGVNS. The V segment lost 3 bases and the J segment 5 bases; nucleotides outside the gene matches: 9. The CDR3 has 16 amino acids. The CDR3 DNA is TGTGCCAGCAGTGAGGGACTAGATGGGATTGACAATGAGCAGTTCTTC. Its translation is CASSEGLDGIDNEQFF.

This clonotype has only a few counts. The chain is built from TRBV5-1 and TRBJ2-1, with unresolved D. Germline V gene lookup returns CDR1 SGHRS and CDR2 YFSETQ. With 1 base removed from V and 0 bases from J, the gap between germline ends came to 5 bases. The CDR3 loop spans 14 amino acids. In nucleotides, the CDR3 is TGCGCCAGCAGCTTGCATACCTCCTACAATGAGCAGTTCTTC. Protein sequence: CASSLHTSYNEQFF.

This clonotype was seen many times. The J gene is TRBJ2-6, the V gene TRBV7-9; D uncertain. The CDR3 is made up of 12 amino acids. Trimming left V 11 bases short and J 3 bases short, with 8 bases between. Germline CDR1 and CDR2: SEHNR and FQNEAQ (reference sequence). CDR3 in amino acids: CAPEFGANVLTF. In nucleotides, the CDR3 is TGTGCCCCGGAGTTTGGGGCCAACGTCCTGACTTTC.

In its sample, this clonotype was seen a few times. This chain uses TRBV6-5 with TRBJ2-2; D remains ambiguous. Trimming stripped 4 bases from V and 6 bases from J, with 12 bases between. Germline V gene sequence: CDR1 MNHEY, CDR2 SVGAGI. CDR3 size: 14 residues. The CDR3 region is CASSSTGPPGELFF. Here the CDR3 DNA reads TGTGCCAGCAGTTCAACCGGGCCCCCCGGGGAGCTGTTTTTT.

At least ten counts were recorded for this clonotype. V gene TRBV7-9 combines with J gene TRBJ2-1; 7 bases fit TRBD2. J lost 3 bases, V lost 5 bases, and 7 bases had no gene match. The CDR3 sequence is 15 residues long. Germline CDR1 and CDR2: SEHNR and FQNEAQ (reference sequence). CDR3 in amino acids: CASSIPGTNYNEQFF. CDR3 bases: TGTGCCAGCAGCATCCCCGGGACTAACTACAATGAGCAGTTCTTC. Full variable domain (remainder filled in from reference TRBV7-9 and TRBJ2-1): DTGVSQNPRHKITKRGQNVTFRCDPISEHNRLYWYRQTLGQGPEFLTYFQNEAQLEKSRLLSDRFSAERPKGSFSTLEIQRTEQGDSAMYLCASSIPGTNYNEQFFGPGTRLTVL.

The rearrangement joins TRBV4-1 to TRBJ1-4; D is unresolved. The germline CDR1 and CDR2 sequences are MGHRA and YSYEKL. The V end was cut by 3 bases, the J end by 0 bases, with 14 bases between. The CDR3 consists of 17 residues. The CDR3 reads CASSHLREGPTNEKLFF. DNA for the CDR3: TGCGCCAGCAGCCATCTAAGAGAAGGGCCAACTAATGAAAAACTGTTTTTT.

There are a few counts of this clonotype. The V gene is TRBV20-1, the J gene TRBJ1-5; a weak D match, TRBD1 (6 bases). Trimming pared 5 bases from V and 2 bases from J, leaving 13 bases between. The CDR3 contains 14 residues. The V gene's germline CDR1 is DFQATT and CDR2 SNEGSKA (reference sequence). The CDR3 sequence: CSASIPGGNQPQHF. The CDR3 DNA reads TGCAGTGCTTCTATCCCAGGGGGCAATCAGCCCCAGCATTTT.

In its sample, this clonotype was seen once. This chain uses TRBV21-1 with TRBJ2-7; TRBD2 reflects the table's D call only, with no check against the DNA. TRBV21-1 is a pseudogene locus. This CDR3 spans 20 amino acids. For the CDR3, the DNA is TGTGCCAGCAGCACTCCTCCCGCGGGGAGGGCCTTTATTAATCCCTACGAGCAGTACTTC. Protein product: CASSTPPAGRAFINPYEQYF.